The present TCR beta chain was sequenced within a study of T cells after yellow fever vaccination. Study-level background: Preparing low-cell-number fractions relied on SMART-Seq v4 Ultra Low Input. The study's findings and limits: Post-booster reappearance was seen for most primary-vaccination clones (about 96% CD4, about 88% CD8). CD4 and CD8 compartments shared a small share of clonotypes.

Conversion of TCR transcripts into cDNA relied on 5'RACE template switching, which added a universal primer site and UMIs. TCRdb independently ran MiXCR on the 5' RACE reads; one entry per CDR3 protein. Counted here are about 96,000 distinct CDR3 sequences, approximately 8.4% occurring once; the ten biggest clones make up approximately 16%. There are 15 residues in the CDR3. With 0 bases removed from V and 2 bases from J, the gap between germline ends came to 8 bases. Germline V gives CDR1 SGHAT, CDR2 FQNNGV. This receptor was taken from a young man who received the YFV17D yellow fever vaccine. The starting material was CD8+ T cells not binding an NS4B(214-222) dextramer, sorted from PBMCs, obtained less than 18 days after the first yellow fever vaccination. The chain joins TRBV11-2 to TRBJ1-5; weak D call: TRBD1 (6 bases). CDR3 region: CASSLEAGGNQPQHF. The CDR3 region has the DNA TGTGCCAGCAGCTTAGAAGCAGGGGGCAATCAGCCCCAGCATTTT.